The sequence of this T cell receptor (beta chain) was determined in a study of blood T cell repertoires in COVID-19 (TCRdb year 2020). About the study as a whole: Samples covering the acute and convalescent phases of COVID-19 were provided by collaborators in the United States, Italy and Spain. A freely available public database, intended as a resource for researchers studying the immune response to SARS-CoV-2, is where the repertoires were released. The material from the prospective study consisted of cDNA or gDNA derived from T cells, B-cell-depleted T cells, or PBMCs. The dataset comprised deeply sampled blood TCRbeta repertoires from subjects exposed to, actively infected with, or recovered from COVID-19. Samples were obtained from the ongoing ImmuneRACE study (first 160 participants) and from over a thousand subjects provided by 6 global collaborators. Where HLA class I and class II types were available, the types were taken from metadata supplied by the sample provider, not from assay-based typing. The sample metadata nearly always contained a de-identified subject ID, COVID-19 status, age in years and sex.

The CDR3 goes from the cysteine to the phenylalanine over 15 residues. Only CDR3 DNA is held: 45 bases, read in frame from base 1. Based on the germline V gene, the CDR1 and CDR2 sequences are MGHRA and YSYEKL. V has 6 bases trimmed and J has 4 bases trimmed; junction bases matching no gene number 7. Participants in the prospective study were enrolled through a virtual design, were aged about 18 to 100 years, and lived in 24 United States geographic areas. In the prospective study, cohorts were assigned on the basis of participant-reported clinical history obtained from a screening survey and a study questionnaire. In the prospective study, mobile phlebotomists collected whole blood, serum and a nasopharyngeal or oropharyngeal swab from each participant. Over a roughly 2-month period, participants in the prospective study had the option of providing additional blood draws and questionnaires. Blood samples from the prospective study were shipped frozen or at room temperature prior to DNA extraction.

As for this clone: There is no known antigen for this receptor. Base qualities are missing; no much larger clone stands one base away.

TCRbeta CDR3 regions were amplified from genomic DNA by means of the immunoSEQ Assay, a bias-controlled multiplex PCR. The study's own analysis went as follows. The number of nucleated cells in each sample was estimated by amplification of reference gene primers within the assay. Sequence reads were collapsed and filtered to measure the absolute abundance of every unique TCRbeta CDR3 rearrangement. For each sample, productive Simpson clonality was calculated as the square root of Simpson's diversity index across productive rearrangements. TCRdb obtained this table from immuneACCESS and retained in-frame rearrangements with V and J assigned. These tables miss some clones; where compared with another copy, unresolved V genes account for less than half of the shortfall, and the remainder is unexplained. The DNA was the basis for D and trimming; V, J and clone size are from that table. The sample data list some 200,000 clones, and approximately 83% of these were observed just once. The top ten clones comprise approximately 1.2% of the sample.

Broader findings and caveats from the paper: The amount of clinical and demographic metadata varied by source and participant and was provided uncurated.

The rearranged segments are TRBV4-1 and TRBJ1-4, with TRBD1 matching 8 junction bases. Sequencing was performed on PBMCs or T cells enriched from blood (not recorded which). This clonotype was obtained from a woman aged 35 to 49 with acute COVID-19. The DNA is TGCGCCAGCAGAAAACAACAGGGGGATAATGAAAAACTGTTTTTT. Translation gives CASRKQQGDNEKLFF.